This record covers a single T cell receptor beta chain. The sample comes from a study of PD-L1 blockade in urothelial cancer. Across the whole study: A median of approximately 150,000 T cells was found in the blood samples.

Sample time point: pretreatment peripheral blood. The assay was immunoSEQ multiplex PCR, and TCRdb's table has in-frame clones only and misses some. This table holds about 86,000 clones, 85% to 90% found once. Germline assignment: CDR1 SGHAT and CDR2 FQDESV (reference sequence). CDR3 size: 17 residues. Trimming at V came to 7 bases and at J to 4 bases, leaving 15 bases not matched to a gene. The rearrangement joins TRBV11-1 to TRBJ2-5; TRBD2 matches 10 bases. The clonotype was recovered from a man aged 60 to 69 with urothelial cancer. The specimen was PBMCs, collected around atezolizumab (anti-PD-L1) treatment. The CDR3 sequence is CASTNKGASGGLETQYF. The CDR3 bases are TGTGCCAGCACCAACAAGGGGGCTAGCGGGGGCCTAGAGACCCAGTACTTC.